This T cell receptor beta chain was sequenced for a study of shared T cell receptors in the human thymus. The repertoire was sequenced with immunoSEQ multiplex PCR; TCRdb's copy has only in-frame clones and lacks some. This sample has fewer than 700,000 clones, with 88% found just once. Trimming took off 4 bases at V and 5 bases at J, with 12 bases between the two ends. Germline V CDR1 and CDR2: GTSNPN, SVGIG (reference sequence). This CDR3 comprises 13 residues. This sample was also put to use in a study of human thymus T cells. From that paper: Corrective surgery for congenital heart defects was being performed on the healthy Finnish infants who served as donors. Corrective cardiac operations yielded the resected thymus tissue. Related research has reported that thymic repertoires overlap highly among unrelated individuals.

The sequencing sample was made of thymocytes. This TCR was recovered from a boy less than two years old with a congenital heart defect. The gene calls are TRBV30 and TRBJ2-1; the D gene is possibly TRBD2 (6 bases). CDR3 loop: CAWKTSRDNEQFF. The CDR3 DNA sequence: TGTGCCTGGAAAACTAGCCGAGACAATGAGCAGTTCTTC.